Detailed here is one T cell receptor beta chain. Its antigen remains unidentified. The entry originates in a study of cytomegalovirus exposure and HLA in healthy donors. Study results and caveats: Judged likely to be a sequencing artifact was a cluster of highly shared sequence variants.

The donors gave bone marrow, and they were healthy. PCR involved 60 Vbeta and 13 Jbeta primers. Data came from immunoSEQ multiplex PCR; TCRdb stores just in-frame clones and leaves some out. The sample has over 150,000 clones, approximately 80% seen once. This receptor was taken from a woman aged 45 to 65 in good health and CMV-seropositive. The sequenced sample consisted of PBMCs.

The CDR3 nucleotides are TGTGCCTGGGGATCCCCGGTGGGGGGCACTGAAGCTTTCTTT. Translated, it gives CAWGSPVGGTEAFF. This rearrangement joins TRBV30 to TRBJ1-1, with D perhaps matching TRBD1 (5 bases). The CDR3 is made up of 14 amino acids. Deletions cut 5 bases from V and 4 bases from J, with 17 bases between. Germline V gene data show CDR1 as GTSNPN and CDR2 as SVGIG (reference sequence).